This TCR beta chain was identified during a study of CD8 T cells in Susac syndrome. Roughly 0.45 to 1 ug RNA was reverse transcribed with random hexamers. Amplification of TCR beta CDR3 by immunoSEQ multiplex PCR spanned 54 Vbeta and 13 Jbeta. Via MiXCR, TCRdb re-called the immunoSEQ multiplex PCR reads, giving one row per CDR3 protein. The sample records 150,000 to 200,000 distinct CDR3 sequences, around 95% being singletons. With regard to this clonotype: Its target is unknown.

Study observations and caveats: The TCR sequencing and HLA analysis in the study involved a relatively small number of individuals, as the study acknowledged.

CDR3 size: 16 residues. J was trimmed by 6 bases and V by 2 bases; bases with no gene match: 10. Per the germline V gene, CDR1 is SGHRS and CDR2 is YFSETQ. Sequencing of TCR beta was undertaken in CD8+ and CD4+ T cells derived from blood. In contrast to the negatively isolated CD8+ and CD4+ T cells, TEMRA cells were FACS-enriched. This chain connects TRBV5-1 to TRBJ2-2; 7 nucleotides line up with TRBD1. The receptor was isolated from a human donor in good health. The sample was CD4+ T cells from PBMCs. The chain's CDR3 is CASSLQGLYDPGELFF. For the CDR3, the DNA is TGCGCCAGCAGCTTACAGGGGCTATACGATCCCGGGGAGCTGTTTTTT.